What follows are 13 T cell receptor beta chains derived from one specimen sequenced in a study of siplizumab effects on memory and regulatory T cells. The method was immunoSEQ multiplex PCR; TCRdb's version includes in-frame clones alone and lacks a portion of them. The sample yields about 62,000 clones, around three quarters seen once. Material: memory CD4+ T cells sorted from blood. The receptors stem from a human donor in good health.

The V and J genes are TRBV7-2 and TRBJ1-6; TRBD1 matches 7 bases. The V and J ends lost 5 bases and 5 bases, in that order; junction bases with no gene match: 3. CDR3 length equals 14 residues. The germline gives CDR1 SGHTA, CDR2 FQGNSA. Here the CDR3 DNA reads TGTGCCAGCAGCCGGGGACAGAATAATTCACCCCTCCACTTT. Its protein product is CASSRGQNNSPLHF.

A few counts support this clone. The chain is built from TRBV19 and TRBJ2-3, with 10 nucleotides matching TRBD2. V lost 4 bases, J lost 3 bases, and 19 bases stayed unmatched. The CDR3 contains 20 residues. Germline V gives CDR1 LNHDA, CDR2 SQIVND (reference sequence). The CDR3 spells CASSKHGLSGGAGGTDTQYF. The CDR3 nucleotides read TGTGCCAGTAGTAAGCACGGATTGAGCGGGGGGGCCGGTGGTACAGATACGCAGTATTTT.

This clone was recorded only once. The chain joins TRBV25-1 to TRBJ1-2; D gene unclear. Germline-derived CDR1 and CDR2 are MGHDK and SYGVNS. Trimming stripped 3 bases from V and 8 bases from J, with 13 bases between. This CDR3 is built from 13 residues. The CDR3 DNA follows: TGTGCCAGCAGTGAGGTCAGCTCGGGGGGCTACACCTTC. Amino acid sequence: CASSEVSSGGYTF.

This sequence joins TRBV27 and TRBJ2-1; 7 nucleotides line up with TRBD2. The junction had 10 bases not matched to a gene; V was cut back by 8 bases and J by 9 bases. The CDR3 spans 13 residues. CDR1 is MNHEY and CDR2 is SMNVEV in the germline V gene (reference sequence). In DNA form, the CDR3 reads TGTGCCAGCTGTATCCGGCGGGGGAGTGAGCAGTTCTTC. Protein product: CASCIRRGSEQFF.

This chain joins TRBV5-1 and TRBJ2-7; D is ambiguous. Germline V CDR1 and CDR2: SGHRS, YFSETQ. The CDR3 extends over 15 amino acids. V was pared by 3 bases and J by 6 bases, with 19 bases between. CDR3 in amino acids: CASSSLSPVLGEQYF. DNA for the CDR3: TGCGCCAGCAGCTCCCTTTCCCCCGTCCTAGGCGAGCAGTACTTC.

The chain couples TRBV28 to TRBJ1-1; TRBD1 matches 8 bases. CDR3 size: 13 residues. CDR1 and CDR2 (germline): MDHEN, SYDVKM. V gave up 8 bases and J gave up 0 bases; unmatched junction bases: 2. This chain's CDR3 is CASGQGLNTEAFF. The DNA of the CDR3 is TGTGCCAGCGGACAGGGTTTGAACACTGAAGCTTTCTTT.

The rearrangement joins TRBV6-5 to TRBJ2-5; 8 bases line up with TRBD1. The CDR3 extends over 14 amino acids. Germline loops: CDR1 MNHEY, CDR2 SVGAGI. The CDR3 spells CDPDRANGRETQYF. CDR3 DNA: TGTGACCCGGACAGGGCCAACGGGCGAGAGACCCAGTACTTC.

The gene calls are TRBV27 and TRBJ1-1; D is perhaps TRBD1 (5 bases). CDR1 is MNHEY, CDR2 SMNVEV, per germline (reference sequence). V lost 2 bases and J 2 bases, leaving 9 bases between the germline ends. This CDR3 spans 14 amino acids. DNA of the CDR3: TGTGCCAGCAGTTTACGGGGGTTCAACACTGAAGCTTTCTTT. Amino acid sequence: CASSLRGFNTEAFF.

This clone was detected only once. V is TRBV7-6 and J is TRBJ2-1, with TRBD2 matching over 9 bases. Trimming cost V 5 bases and J 6 bases; bases outside gene matches: 5. The CDR3 is made up of 14 amino acids. Germline CDR1 SGHVS, CDR2 FNYEAQ. CDR3 DNA sequence: TGTGCCAGCAGCCTGGGACTAGCCCCCAATGAGCAGTTCTTC. This encodes CASSLGLAPNEQFF.

This clone was detected only once. The V gene is TRBV6-6, the J gene TRBJ2-7; 9 bases match TRBD1. The junction had 6 bases not matched to a gene; V was cut back by 6 bases and J by 0 bases. Germline V CDR1 and CDR2: MNHNY, SVGAGI (reference sequence). The CDR3 has 15 residues. Written as DNA, the CDR3 is TGTGCCAGCAGCCACGGACAGGGGAGCTCCTACGAGCAGTACTTC. Translating it yields CASSHGQGSSYEQYF.

The V gene is TRBV9, the J gene TRBJ2-1, with 9 bases identical to TRBD1. V gave up 1 base and J gave up 9 bases; unmatched junction bases: 5. CDR1 is SGDLS, CDR2 YYNGEE, per germline. The CDR3 runs 14 residues. CDR3 region: CASSVNTGGFEQFF. The DNA for the CDR3 is TGTGCCAGCAGCGTAAACACAGGGGGCTTTGAGCAGTTCTTC.

This clone was picked up a small number of times. The rearrangement joins TRBV9 to TRBJ1-6; 8 bases line up with TRBD1. Per the germline V gene, CDR1 is SGDLS and CDR2 is YYNGEE. The CDR3 extends over 15 amino acids. The trim removed 3 bases at V and 10 bases at J, leaving 9 bases unmatched. The DNA of the CDR3 is TGTGCCAGCAGCGAGAGGGAGACAGGGGCATCACCCCTCCACTTT. Its protein is CASSERETGASPLHF.

This clone is medium-sized within its sample. The rearrangement uses TRBV5-5 and TRBJ1-5; D gene ambiguous. Trimming left V 0 bases short and J 2 bases short, with 9 bases between. This CDR3 is 15 amino acids long. Germline V CDR1 and CDR2: SGHKS, YYEKEE (reference sequence). The CDR3 nucleotides are TGTGCCAGCAGCTTGGGATCCACTGGCAATCAGCCCCAGCATTTT. Translated: CASSLGSTGNQPQHF.